This TCR beta chain was sequenced during a study of blood T cells in healthy people across ages. The study, taken as a whole, reports: Older individuals had lower TCR beta diversity per million T cells (the decline was roughly linear).

Germline loops: CDR1 MGHDK, CDR2 SYGVNS. CDR3 size: 16 residues. Trimming stripped 0 bases from V and 6 bases from J, with 16 bases between. The authors ran a second PCR of 7 to 11 cycles using a sample-barcoded 5' primer and a J-beta primer mix. Paired-end reads containing CDR3 totaled no fewer than 2.5 million for each sample. From the 5' RACE reads, TCRdb called clonotypes with MiXCR, one entry per CDR3 protein. The profile covers 650,000 to 900,000 distinct CDR3 sequences, with approximately 65% appearing a single time and 28% taken by the ten largest. With regard to this clonotype: Its specificity is not known.

Healthy Caucasians from Russia aged about 6 to 90 served as donors. It was 8 to 10 milliliters of peripheral blood that were drawn from each donor. This receptor was taken from a young man in good health. The sample taken for sequencing was blood. V gene TRBV25-1 combines with J gene TRBJ2-3, with D possibly matching TRBD1 (5 bases). The CDR3 region has the DNA TGTGCCAGCAGTGAATACTGGACGACTTCAGGGGATACGCAGTATTTT. Its translation: CASSEYWTTSGDTQYF.